Listed here is a single T cell receptor (beta chain). The data originate from a study of technical replicates of blood from a few donors. Germline-derived CDR1 and CDR2 are MGHRA and YSYEKL. Deletions cut 0 bases from V and 4 bases from J, with 10 bases between. The length of the CDR3 is 15 residues. TCRdb's copy holds only in-frame clones and misses some; the assay was immunoSEQ multiplex PCR. The profile shows some 80,000 clones, 81% of them singletons. This TCR was recovered from a human donor in good health. Some clones in this sample may be carry-over from other donors' samples. The chain links TRBV4-1 to TRBJ1-5; D is perhaps TRBD1 (6 bases). Sequenced input: PBMCs. CDR3 sequence: CASSQDLGGNQPQHF. In DNA, the CDR3 is TGCGCCAGCAGCCAAGACCTAGGGGGAAATCAGCCCCAGCATTTT.